Sequencing of this T cell receptor beta chain was carried out in a study of T cell responses to AZD1222 COVID-19 vaccine. The study's findings and limits: Spike-specific TCRs gained breadth and depth after people received two AZD1222 doses. Sampling captured repertoires only after the peak T cell response.

The CDR3 covers 15 residues. The V and J ends lost 0 bases and 4 bases, in that order; junction bases with no gene match: 7. Germline assignment: CDR1 SQVTM and CDR2 ANQGSEA. A note on this clone: Its target is not known.

Profiling relied on immunoSEQ multiplex PCR, and the TCRdb table lists in-frame clones only, not all of them. This table has tens of thousands of clones, roughly nine tenths appearing once. This material consisted of peripheral blood, taken 28 days after the second AZD1222 dose. This clonotype was sampled from an adult who received the AZD1222 COVID-19 vaccine. The J gene is TRBJ1-2, the V gene TRBV29-1; 8 nucleotides line up with TRBD1. CDR3 residues: CSVEEGGQGAYGYTF. The DNA of the CDR3 is TGCAGCGTTGAAGAGGGTGGGCAGGGGGCCTATGGCTACACCTTC.